A selection of T cell receptor beta chains follows, all from one sample in a study of CD8+ T cells in alopecia areata. TCRdb's copy holds only in-frame clones and misses some; the assay was immunoSEQ multiplex PCR. The table shows roughly 180,000 clones, with roughly 60% occurring only once. Material: CD4+ T cells sorted from blood, obtained at week 0. Receptors were obtained from a human donor with alopecia areata. The CDR3 runs from the conserved cysteine through the conserved F or W. The D gene is left open where the match is weak. Rows may omit the clone size; those that give it use once, few, many or a size class.

D	size	V	J	DNA	CDR3
-	-	TRBV5-6	TRBJ2-6	TGTGCCAGCAGCTTGTTCAGGGAGGCCAACGTCCTGACTTTC	CASSLFREANVLTF
-	few	TRBV6-6	TRBJ1-1	TGTGCCAGCAGCTCGACAGTGAACACTGAAGCTTTCTTT	CASSSTVNTEAFF
-	-	TRBV25-1	TRBJ2-3	TGTGCCAGCAGTGAATCGGCGGGGGCCCAGTACACAGATACGCAGTATTTT	CASSESAGAQYTDTQYF
TRBD2	-	TRBV6-6	TRBJ2-3	TGTGCCAGCAGTCCCTGGGGGGGGATCACAGATACGCAGTATTTT	CASSPWGGITDTQYF
-	-	TRBV29-1	TRBJ2-7	TGCAGCGTCGCTGACTACTACGAGCAGTACTTC	CSVADYYEQYF
-	-	TRBV30	TRBJ1-1	TGTGCCTGGAGTTCCATTAGAGGGGACACTGAAGCTTTCTTT	CAWSSIRGDTEAFF
TRBD2	-	TRBV29-1	TRBJ2-3	TGCAGCGTTGTTTGGCGGGGGTTCGGAGATACGCAGTATTTT	CSVVWRGFGDTQYF
TRBD1	-	TRBV30	TRBJ1-1	TGTGCCTGGAGTGTACAGGGGGCAACTGAAGCTTTCTTT	CAWSVQGATEAFF
-	-	TRBV7-8	TRBJ2-2	TGTGCCAGCAGCTTAGTCCAAACAGTGGAGCTGTTTTTT	CASSLVQTVELFF
-	-	TRBV12-5	TRBJ1-5	TGTGCTAGTGGTTACCTTTTGGGGTCGGATCAGCCCCAGCATTTT	CASGYLLGSDQPQHF
TRBD1	-	TRBV2	TRBJ2-1	TGTGCCAGCACCCCAAGGTGGGGACAGGGGTATGAGCAGTTCTTC	CASTPRWGQGYEQFF
-	-	TRBV4-3	TRBJ1-6	TGCGCCAGCAGCCAAACTAGTAATTCACCCCTCCACTTT	CASSQTSNSPLHF
-	few	TRBV19	TRBJ1-2	TGTGCCAGTACCACCTCCGGGACGGCTATATATGGCTACACCTTC	CASTTSGTAIYGYTF
-	-	TRBV2	TRBJ1-6	TGTGCCAGCAGTTATACTAATTCACCCCTCCACTTT	CASSYTNSPLHF
TRBD1	once	TRBV6-1	TRBJ1-4	TGTGCCAGCAGTGAATCGACAGGGCACGAAAAACTGTTTTTT	CASSESTGHEKLFF
-	few	TRBV29-1	TRBJ2-7	TGCAGCGTTAATAAAATGACCCCGGCAGGGTCGGCCGAGCAGTACTTC	CSVNKMTPAGSAEQYF
TRBD2	-	TRBV9	TRBJ2-1	TGTGCCAGCAGCTCCGTCGGGGGGGCGCAAAATGAGCAGTTCTTC	CASSSVGGAQNEQFF
TRBD2	many	TRBV11-2	TRBJ2-1	TGTGCCAGCAGCCCCATGGGGGGACTAGCGGGTCCCGAGACGAAGGAGCAGTTCTTC	CASSPMGGLAGPETKEQFF
-	-	TRBV6-1	TRBJ1-1	TGTGCCAGCAGGGTCCCAAACACTGAAGCTTTCTTT	CASRVPNTEAFF
-	-	TRBV6-1	TRBJ2-7	TGTGCCAGCAGTGAACGGCAGAGCTACGAGCAGTACTTC	CASSERQSYEQYF
TRBD2	-	TRBV7-2	TRBJ2-1	TGTGCCAGCAGCTTAGTCGGTGCGGGGGGCTACAATGAGCAGTTCTTC	CASSLVGAGGYNEQFF
-	-	TRBV6-6	TRBJ2-1	TGTGCCAGCAGCCGTCGAGGGGAAAGCTACAATGAGCAGTTCTTC	CASSRRGESYNEQFF
TRBD1	-	TRBV15	TRBJ1-5	TGTGCCACCAGCAGAACAGGGGCGGATCAGCCCCAGCATTTT	CATSRTGADQPQHF
-	-	TRBV29-1	TRBJ2-1	TGCAGCGTCCGACGGAGGGTAGATGAGCAGTTCTTC	CSVRRRVDEQFF
TRBD2	few	TRBV9	TRBJ2-1	TGTGCCAGCAGCGTAAGCGGGGGGAACTACAATGAGCAGTTCTTC	CASSVSGGNYNEQFF
TRBD1	few	TRBV2	TRBJ1-5	TGTGCCAGCAGAGCTGACAGGGACAGAATTCAGCCCCAGCATTTT	CASRADRDRIQPQHF
-	-	TRBV15	TRBJ2-5	TGTGCCACCAGCAGGGCACCGGGGGCGGGGATGGAGACCCAGTACTTC	CATSRAPGAGMETQYF
-	-	TRBV6-5	TRBJ2-3	TGTGCCATCGCCAACCGATTCCCTAGCACAGATACGCAGTATTTT	CAIANRFPSTDTQYF
-	-	TRBV4-3	TRBJ2-3	TGCGCCAGCAGCCAAAAGGCCCACAGAGGTGGCGGTCCAGATACGCAGTATTTT	CASSQKAHRGGGPDTQYF
-	-	TRBV6-5	TRBJ1-1	TGTGCCAGCAGTAGGACAGACAACACTGAAGCTTTCTTT	CASSRTDNTEAFF
-	few	TRBV5-1	TRBJ1-4	TGCGCCAGCAGCTTCGAGTTCGGACCGAGCAATGAAAAACTGTTTTTT	CASSFEFGPSNEKLFF
-	-	TRBV6-1	TRBJ2-1	TGTGCCAGCAGTGAATGGATAAATGAGCAGTTCTTC	CASSEWINEQFF
-	medium-sized	TRBV11-3	TRBJ2-1	TGTGCCAGCGGGCAGTACAATGAGCAGTTCTTC	CASGQYNEQFF
TRBD1	-	TRBV29-1	TRBJ1-6	TGCAGCGTGCAGGGGGCGAGGAATTCACCCCTCCACTTT	CSVQGARNSPLHF
-	-	TRBV2	TRBJ1-1	TGTGCCAGCAGTGTGCAGTCCTTGAACACTGAAGCTTTCTTT	CASSVQSLNTEAFF
TRBD1	-	TRBV7-2	TRBJ1-1	TGTGCCAGCAGCTTAAAGGGACAGATGAACACTGAAGCTTTCTTT	CASSLKGQMNTEAFF
-	-	TRBV29-1	TRBJ1-1	TGCAGCGTTACCGGGGTCTACAACACTGAAGCTTTCTTT	CSVTGVYNTEAFF
-	-	TRBV27	TRBJ1-2	TGTGCCAGCAGTTTATCGGACAGAGAGGGCTACACCTTC	CASSLSDREGYTF
TRBD2	-	TRBV11-2	TRBJ2-7	TGTGCCAGCAGCCCCCGTGGTAGCGGGGATTACGAGCAGTACTTC	CASSPRGSGDYEQYF
TRBD2	-	TRBV5-1	TRBJ2-3	TGCGCCAGCAGCCGACTAGCGGGTGAGGGCACAGATACGCAGTATTTT	CASSRLAGEGTDTQYF
-	-	TRBV28	TRBJ1-1	TGTGCCAGCAGTCCGGGACCGATGAACACTGAAGCTTTCTTT	CASSPGPMNTEAFF
TRBD1	-	TRBV5-1	TRBJ2-7	TGCGCCAGCAGCCCCGACAGGGGAGCGCACAATCGCAACTCCTACGAGCAGTACTTC	CASSPDRGAHNRNSYEQYF
TRBD2	-	TRBV29-1	TRBJ2-3	TGCAGCGTCCGACTAGCGGGGGGGACCGTCACAGATACGCAGTATTTT	CSVRLAGGTVTDTQYF
-	-	TRBV30	TRBJ1-2	TGTGGCAACCAGGGTAACTATGGCTACACCTTC	CGNQGNYGYTF
TRBD1	-	TRBV27	TRBJ1-6	TGTGCCAGCCAAGGACAGGGATCACCCCTCCACTTT	CASQGQGSPLHF
TRBD1	-	TRBV5-1	TRBJ2-2	TGCGCCAGCAGCTCACCAGCGGGACAGGGTGCCACCGGGGAGCTGTTTTTT	CASSSPAGQGATGELFF
TRBD1	-	TRBV2	TRBJ2-5	TGTGCCAGCACCGGACAGGGGATAGCAGAGACCCAGTACTTC	CASTGQGIAETQYF